Below, one T cell receptor beta chain is given with its context. Its antigen is not identified. TCRdb independently ran MiXCR on the RT-PCR reads; one entry per CDR3 protein. Among over 150,000 distinct CDR3 sequences, 9.5% to 12% were seen once, and the ten largest hold about a third. These data are taken from a study of response to subunit inactivated influenza vaccine. General study results and limits: After each seasonal influenza vaccination, few new T cells are recruited, the authors suggested.

This clonotype was obtained from a man aged 50 to 69 who received an inactivated influenza vaccine. Sequences were derived from CD8+ T cells sorted from PBMCs, sampled roughly 24 months after vaccination.

In nucleotides, the CDR3 is TGCGCCAGCAGCCGCAACAGGGGTTTATCCGAAGCTTTCTTT. Its protein product is CASSRNRGLSEAFF. This chain connects TRBV4-3 to TRBJ1-1; 7 positions agree with TRBD1. The CDR3 loop spans 14 amino acids. The germline V gene has CDR1 LGHNA and CDR2 YSLEER. V shed 4 bases and J 8 bases; nucleotides not matched to a gene: 10.